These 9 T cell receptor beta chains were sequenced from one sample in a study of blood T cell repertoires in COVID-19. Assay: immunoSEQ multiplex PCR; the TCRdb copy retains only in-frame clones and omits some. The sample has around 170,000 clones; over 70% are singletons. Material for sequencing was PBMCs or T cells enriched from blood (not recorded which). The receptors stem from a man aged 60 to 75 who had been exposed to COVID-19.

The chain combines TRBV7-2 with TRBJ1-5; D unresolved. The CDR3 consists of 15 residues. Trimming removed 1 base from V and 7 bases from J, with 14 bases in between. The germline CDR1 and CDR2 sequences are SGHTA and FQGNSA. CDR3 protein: CASSLDGAGGQPQHF. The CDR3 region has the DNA TGTGCCAGCAGCTTAGATGGAGCCGGCGGGCAGCCCCAGCATTTT.

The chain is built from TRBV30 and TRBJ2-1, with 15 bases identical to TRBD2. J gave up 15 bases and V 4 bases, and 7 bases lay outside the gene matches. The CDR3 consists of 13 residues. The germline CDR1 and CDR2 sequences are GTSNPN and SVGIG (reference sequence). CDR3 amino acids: CAWNPGLAGGPFF. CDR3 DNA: TGTGCCTGGAATCCGGGACTAGCGGGAGGCCCGTTCTTC.

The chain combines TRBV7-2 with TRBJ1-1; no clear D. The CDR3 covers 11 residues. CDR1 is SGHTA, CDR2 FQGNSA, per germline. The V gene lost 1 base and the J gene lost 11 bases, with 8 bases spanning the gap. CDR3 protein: CASSLGRGAFF. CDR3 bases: TGTGCCAGCAGCTTAGGGCGCGGGGCTTTCTTT.

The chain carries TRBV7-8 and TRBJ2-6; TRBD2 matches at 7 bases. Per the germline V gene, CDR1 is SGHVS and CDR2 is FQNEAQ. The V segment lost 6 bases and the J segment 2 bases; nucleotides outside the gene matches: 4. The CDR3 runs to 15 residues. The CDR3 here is CASRPAGAGANVLTF. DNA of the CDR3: TGTGCCAGCAGACCTGCGGGGGCTGGGGCCAACGTCCTGACTTTC.

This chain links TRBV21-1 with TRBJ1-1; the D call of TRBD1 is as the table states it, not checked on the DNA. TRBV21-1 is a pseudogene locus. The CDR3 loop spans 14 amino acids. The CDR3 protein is CASSKQGPNTEAFF. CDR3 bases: TGTGCCAGCAGCAAACAGGGCCCGAACACTGAAGCTTTCTTT.

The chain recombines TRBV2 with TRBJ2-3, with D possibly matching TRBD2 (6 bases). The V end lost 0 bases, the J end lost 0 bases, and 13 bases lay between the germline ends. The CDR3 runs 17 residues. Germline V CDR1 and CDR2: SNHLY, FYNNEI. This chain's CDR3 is CASSEARGSDSTDTQYF. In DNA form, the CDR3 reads TGTGCCAGCAGTGAAGCACGGGGGAGTGATAGCACAGATACGCAGTATTTT.

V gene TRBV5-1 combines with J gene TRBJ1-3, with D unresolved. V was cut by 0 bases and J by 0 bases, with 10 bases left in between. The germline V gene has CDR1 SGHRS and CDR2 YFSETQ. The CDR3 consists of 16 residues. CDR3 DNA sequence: TGCGCCAGCAGCTTGGGGACTGTGAGCTCTGGAAACACCATATATTTT. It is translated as CASSLGTVSSGNTIYF.

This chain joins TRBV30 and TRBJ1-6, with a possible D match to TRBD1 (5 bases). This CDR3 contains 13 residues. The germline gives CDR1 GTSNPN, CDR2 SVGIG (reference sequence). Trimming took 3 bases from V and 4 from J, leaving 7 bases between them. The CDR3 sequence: CAWRQVYNSPLHF. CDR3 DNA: TGTGCCTGGAGACAGGTATATAATTCACCCCTCCACTTT.

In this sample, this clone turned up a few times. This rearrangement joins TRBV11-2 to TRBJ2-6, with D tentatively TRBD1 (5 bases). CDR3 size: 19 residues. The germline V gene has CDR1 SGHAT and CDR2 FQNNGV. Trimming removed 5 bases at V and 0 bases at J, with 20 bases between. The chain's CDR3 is CASSPSIVGARSGANVLTF. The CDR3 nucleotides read TGTGCCAGCAGCCCCAGTATCGTAGGGGCCCGCTCTGGGGCCAACGTCCTGACTTTC.